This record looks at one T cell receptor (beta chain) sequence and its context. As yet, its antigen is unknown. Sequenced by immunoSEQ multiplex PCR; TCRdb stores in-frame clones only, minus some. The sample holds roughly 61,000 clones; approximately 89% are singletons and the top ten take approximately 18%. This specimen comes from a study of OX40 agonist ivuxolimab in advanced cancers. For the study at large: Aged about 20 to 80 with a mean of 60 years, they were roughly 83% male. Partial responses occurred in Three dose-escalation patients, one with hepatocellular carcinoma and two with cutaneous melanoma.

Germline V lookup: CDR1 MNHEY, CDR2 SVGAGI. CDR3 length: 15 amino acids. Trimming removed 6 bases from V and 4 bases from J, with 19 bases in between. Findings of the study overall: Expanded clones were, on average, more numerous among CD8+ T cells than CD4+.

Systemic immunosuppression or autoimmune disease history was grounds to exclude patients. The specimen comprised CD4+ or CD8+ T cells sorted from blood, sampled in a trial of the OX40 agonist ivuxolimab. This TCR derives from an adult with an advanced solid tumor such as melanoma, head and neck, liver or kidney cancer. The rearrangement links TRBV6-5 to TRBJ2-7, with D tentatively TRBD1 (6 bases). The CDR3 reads CASRTGTLSPYEQYF. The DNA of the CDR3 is TGTGCCAGCAGGACCGGGACATTATCGCCTTACGAGCAGTACTTC.